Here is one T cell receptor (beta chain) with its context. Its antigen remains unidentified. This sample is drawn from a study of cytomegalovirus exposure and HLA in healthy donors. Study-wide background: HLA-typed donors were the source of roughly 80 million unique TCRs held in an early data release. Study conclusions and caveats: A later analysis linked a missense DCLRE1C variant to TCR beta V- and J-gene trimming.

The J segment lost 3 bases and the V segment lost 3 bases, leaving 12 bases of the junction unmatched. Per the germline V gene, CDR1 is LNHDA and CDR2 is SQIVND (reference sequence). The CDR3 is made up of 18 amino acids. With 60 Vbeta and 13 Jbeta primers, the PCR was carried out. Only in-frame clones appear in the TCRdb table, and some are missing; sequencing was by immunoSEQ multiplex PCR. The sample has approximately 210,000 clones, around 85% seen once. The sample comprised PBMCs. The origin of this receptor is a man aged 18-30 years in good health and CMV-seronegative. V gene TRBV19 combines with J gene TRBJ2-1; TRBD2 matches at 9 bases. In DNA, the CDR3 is TGTGCCAGTAGTATTTTGGCGGGAGGGATCCTAGGCTACAATGAGCAGTTCTTC. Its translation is CASSILAGGILGYNEQFF.